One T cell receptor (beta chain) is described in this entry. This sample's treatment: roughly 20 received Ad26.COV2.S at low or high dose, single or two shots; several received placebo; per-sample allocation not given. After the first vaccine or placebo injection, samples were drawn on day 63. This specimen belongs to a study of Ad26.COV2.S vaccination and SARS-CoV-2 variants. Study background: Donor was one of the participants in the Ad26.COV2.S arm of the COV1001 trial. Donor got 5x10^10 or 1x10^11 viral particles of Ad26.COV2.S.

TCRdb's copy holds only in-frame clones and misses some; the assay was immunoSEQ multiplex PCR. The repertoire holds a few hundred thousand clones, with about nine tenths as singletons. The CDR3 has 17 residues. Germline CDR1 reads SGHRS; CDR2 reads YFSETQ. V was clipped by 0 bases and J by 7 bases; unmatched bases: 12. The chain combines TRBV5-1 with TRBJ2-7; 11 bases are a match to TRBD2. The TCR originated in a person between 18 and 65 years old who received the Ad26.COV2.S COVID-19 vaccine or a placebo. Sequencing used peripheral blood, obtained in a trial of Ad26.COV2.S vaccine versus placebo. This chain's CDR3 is CASSLAGVAGGPGEQYF. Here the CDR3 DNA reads TGCGCCAGCAGCTTGGCCGGGGTAGCGGGAGGGCCCGGGGAGCAGTACTTC. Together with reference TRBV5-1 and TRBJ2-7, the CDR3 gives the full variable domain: KAGVTQTPRYLIKTRGQQVTLSCSPISGHRSVSWYQQTPGQGLQFLFEYFSETQRNKGNFPGRFSGRQFSNSRSEMNVSTLELGDSALYLCASSLAGVAGGPGEQYFGPGTRLTVT.